This entry describes one T cell receptor (beta chain). Per the study methods: Estimates of nucleated cell counts were drawn from the amplification of reference gene primers. TCRdb's copy holds only in-frame clones and misses some; the assay was immunoSEQ multiplex PCR. Clone size and the V and J calls come from that table; the DNA yielded D and trimming. The sample lists 110,000 to 150,000 clones, approximately 90% occurring once. The data were obtained in a study of blood T cell repertoires in COVID-19. Study details: Acute and convalescent COVID-19 specimens originated in the United States, Italy and Spain. Sources were T cells, B-cell-depleted T cells, or PBMCs; the material itself was cDNA or gDNA.

Germline CDR1 SGHNT, CDR2 YENEEA. The CDR3 contains 15 residues. V dropped 1 base and J dropped 2 bases, with 11 bases sitting between them. Sequencing used peripheral blood. This rearrangement joins TRBV11-3 to TRBJ2-5, with a weak D call TRBD2 (6 bases). This TCR was recovered from a man aged 55 to 70 with active or convalescent COVID-19. The CDR3 sequence: CASSLGLGGQETQYF. CDR3 nucleotides: TGTGCCAGCAGCTTAGGCTTGGGGGGACAAGAGACCCAGTACTTC.